This T cell receptor beta chain came from a study of blood T cell repertoires in COVID-19 (dated by TCRdb to about 2020). In terms of the full investigation: Samples from collaborators originated in the United States, Italy and Spain and spanned both the acute and convalescent phases of COVID-19. Nearly every sample came with metadata listing a de-identified subject ID, COVID-19 status, age in years and sex. Subjects who had been exposed to COVID-19, were actively infected with it, or had recovered from it provided the deeply sampled blood TCRbeta repertoires that made up the dataset. The repertoires were released in a freely available public database intended as a resource for research on the immune response to SARS-CoV-2. Samples were obtained from the ongoing ImmuneRACE study (first 160 participants) and from 950 to 1,500 subjects provided by 6 global collaborators. The material from the prospective study consisted of cDNA or gDNA derived from T cells, B-cell-depleted T cells, or PBMCs. Where available, HLA class I and class II types were taken from metadata supplied by the sample provider and were not determined by assay-based typing. Findings and caveats that apply to the study as a whole: Clinical and demographic metadata were provided uncurated, with the amount varying by source and participant.

TCRbeta CDR3 regions were amplified from genomic DNA by means of the immunoSEQ Assay, a bias-controlled multiplex PCR. The source study handled its data this way. Within the assay, amplification of reference gene primers was used to estimate how many nucleated cells each sample contained. Sequence reads were collapsed and filtered to measure the absolute abundance of every unique TCRbeta CDR3 rearrangement. Productive Simpson clonality was computed per sample as the square root of Simpson's diversity index over productive rearrangements. TCRdb limited this immuneACCESS table to in-frame rearrangements with V and J called. A share of clones is missing; checked studies link under half to unresolved V genes, and the rest is unexplained. From that table come the V and J calls and clone size; the DNA was used to work out D and trimming. This sample has about 160,000 clones in its table, and 80% to 90% of those were observed once. 1% to 1.2% of the sample goes to the ten largest clones.

Whole blood was collected in K2EDTA tubes by collaborating institutions according to the institutions' own protocols. For TCRbeta analysis, collaborator samples were shipped as frozen whole blood, as isolated PBMCs, or as DNA extracted from either sample type. Looking up the germline V gene yields CDR1 MNHEY and CDR2 SVGAGI. CDR3 length: 16 amino acids, cysteine to phenylalanine. Of all the DNA, just the CDR3 is kept, 48 bases in frame from base 1. Relative to germline, V is missing 2 bases and J is missing 4 bases, with 10 bases of the junction outside any gene match. To note about this clone: What antigen it recognizes has not been identified. Base qualities are not at hand, and no much larger clone is one base apart.

This TCR came from a man aged 35 to 55 with acute or convalescent COVID-19. Sequencing used peripheral blood. The V gene is TRBV6-5 and the J gene is TRBJ1-2; TRBD1 agrees with 7 junctional bases. The DNA sequence is as follows: TGTGCCAGCAGTTACGACAGCAGCAGGGGGGTCTATGGCTACACCTTC. This sequence encodes CASSYDSSRGVYGYTF.